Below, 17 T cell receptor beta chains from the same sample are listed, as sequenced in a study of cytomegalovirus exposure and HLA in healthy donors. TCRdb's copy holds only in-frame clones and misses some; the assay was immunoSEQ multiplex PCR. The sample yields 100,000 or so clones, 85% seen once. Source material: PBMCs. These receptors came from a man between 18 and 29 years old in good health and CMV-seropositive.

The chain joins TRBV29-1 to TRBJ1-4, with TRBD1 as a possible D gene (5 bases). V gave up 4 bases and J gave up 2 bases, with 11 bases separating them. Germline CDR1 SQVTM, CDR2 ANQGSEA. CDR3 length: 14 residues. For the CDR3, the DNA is TGCAGCGTTGGGAAGGGACTGACTAATGAAAAACTGTTTTTT. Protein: CSVGKGLTNEKLFF.

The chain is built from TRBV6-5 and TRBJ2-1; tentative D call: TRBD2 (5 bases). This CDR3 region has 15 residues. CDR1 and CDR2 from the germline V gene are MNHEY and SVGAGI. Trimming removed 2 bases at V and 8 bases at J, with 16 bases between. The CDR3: CASSYGGTRVDEQFF. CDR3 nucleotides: TGTGCCAGCAGTTACGGCGGAACTAGGGTGGATGAGCAGTTCTTC.

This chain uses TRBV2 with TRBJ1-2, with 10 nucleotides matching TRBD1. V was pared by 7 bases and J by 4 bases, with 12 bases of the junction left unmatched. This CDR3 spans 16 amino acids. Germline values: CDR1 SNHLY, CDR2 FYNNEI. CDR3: CASIPSWDRGIYGYTF. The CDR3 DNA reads TGTGCCAGCATCCCTTCCTGGGACAGGGGAATCTATGGCTACACCTTC.

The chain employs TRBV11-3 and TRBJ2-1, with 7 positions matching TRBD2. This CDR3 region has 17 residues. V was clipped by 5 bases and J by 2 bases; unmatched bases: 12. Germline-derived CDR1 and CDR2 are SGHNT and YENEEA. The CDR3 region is CASSPPQASGPYNEQFF. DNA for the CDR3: TGTGCCAGCAGCCCCCCCCAGGCTAGCGGACCCTACAATGAGCAGTTCTTC.

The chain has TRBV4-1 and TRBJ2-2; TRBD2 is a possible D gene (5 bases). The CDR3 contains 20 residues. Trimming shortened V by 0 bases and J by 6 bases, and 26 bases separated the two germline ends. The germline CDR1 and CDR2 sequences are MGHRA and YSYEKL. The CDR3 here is CASSQDDFREGFGSPGELFF. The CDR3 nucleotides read TGCGCCAGCAGCCAAGACGATTTTCGGGAAGGATTCGGTAGTCCCGGGGAGCTGTTTTTT.

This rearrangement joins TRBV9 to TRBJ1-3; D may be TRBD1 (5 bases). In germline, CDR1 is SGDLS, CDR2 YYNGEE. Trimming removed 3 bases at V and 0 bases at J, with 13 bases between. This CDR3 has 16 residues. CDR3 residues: CASSALGGSSGNTIYF. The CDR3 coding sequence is TGTGCCAGCAGCGCTCTCGGGGGAAGCTCTGGAAACACCATATATTTT.

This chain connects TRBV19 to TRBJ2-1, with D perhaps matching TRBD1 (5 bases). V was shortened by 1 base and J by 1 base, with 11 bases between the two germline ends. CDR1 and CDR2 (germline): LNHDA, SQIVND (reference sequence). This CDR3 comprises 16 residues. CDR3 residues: CASSIAQGLSYNEQFF. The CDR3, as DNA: TGTGCCAGTAGTATAGCGCAGGGTCTATCCTACAATGAGCAGTTCTTC.

The CDR3 DNA reads TGTGCCAGCAGCTTGGCCGTACTAGCGCGGGAAGAGACCCAGTACTTC. It specifies CASSLAVLAREETQYF. The chain carries TRBV5-6 and TRBJ2-5; 7 bases are a match to TRBD2. The CDR3 is 16 amino acids. J gave up 3 bases and V 0 bases, and 8 bases lay outside the gene matches. Germline V gene data show CDR1 as SGHDT and CDR2 as YYEEEE.

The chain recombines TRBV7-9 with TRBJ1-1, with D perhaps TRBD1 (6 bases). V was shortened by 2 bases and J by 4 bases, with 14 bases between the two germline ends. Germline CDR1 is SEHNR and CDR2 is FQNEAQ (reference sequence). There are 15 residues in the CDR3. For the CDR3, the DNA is TGTGCCAGCAGCTTACCACAGGGCGTCGGCACTGAAGCTTTCTTT. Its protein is CASSLPQGVGTEAFF. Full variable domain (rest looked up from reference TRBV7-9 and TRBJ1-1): DTGVSQNPRHKITKRGQNVTFRCDPISEHNRLYWYRQTLGQGPEFLTYFQNEAQLEKSRLLSDRFSAERPKGSFSTLEIQRTEQGDSAMYLCASSLPQGVGTEAFFGQGTRLTVV.

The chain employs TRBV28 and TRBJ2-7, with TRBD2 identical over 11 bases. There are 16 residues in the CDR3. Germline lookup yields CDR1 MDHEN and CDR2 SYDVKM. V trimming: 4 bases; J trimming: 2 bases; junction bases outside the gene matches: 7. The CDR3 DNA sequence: TGTGCCAGCAGTTCCGGACTAGCGGGTCTCACCTACGAGCAGTACGTC. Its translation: CASSSGLAGLTYEQYV.

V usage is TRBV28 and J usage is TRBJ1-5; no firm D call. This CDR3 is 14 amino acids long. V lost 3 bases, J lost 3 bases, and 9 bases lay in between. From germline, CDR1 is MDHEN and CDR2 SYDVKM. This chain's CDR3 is CASSFVAVNQPQHF. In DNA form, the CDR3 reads TGTGCCAGCAGTTTCGTGGCAGTCAATCAGCCCCAGCATTTT.

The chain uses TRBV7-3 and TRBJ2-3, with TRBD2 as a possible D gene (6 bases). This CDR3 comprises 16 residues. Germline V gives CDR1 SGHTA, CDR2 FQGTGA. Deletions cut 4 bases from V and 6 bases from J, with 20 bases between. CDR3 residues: CASSSRGGGAGDTQYF. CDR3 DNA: TGTGCCAGCAGCTCCCGCGGCGGCGGGGCCGGGGATACGCAGTATTTT.

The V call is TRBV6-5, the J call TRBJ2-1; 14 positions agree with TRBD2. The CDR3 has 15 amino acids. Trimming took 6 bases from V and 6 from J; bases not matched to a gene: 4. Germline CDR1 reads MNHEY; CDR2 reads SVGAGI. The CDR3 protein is CASSPTSGRANEQFF. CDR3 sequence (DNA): TGTGCCAGCAGCCCGACTAGCGGGAGGGCCAATGAGCAGTTCTTC.

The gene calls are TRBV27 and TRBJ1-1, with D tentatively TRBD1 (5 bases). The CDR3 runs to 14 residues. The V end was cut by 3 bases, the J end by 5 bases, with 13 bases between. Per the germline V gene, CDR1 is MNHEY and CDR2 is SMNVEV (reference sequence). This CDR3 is CASSLEGSYTEAFF. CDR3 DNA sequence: TGTGCCAGCAGTTTGGAGGGGTCTTATACTGAAGCTTTCTTT.

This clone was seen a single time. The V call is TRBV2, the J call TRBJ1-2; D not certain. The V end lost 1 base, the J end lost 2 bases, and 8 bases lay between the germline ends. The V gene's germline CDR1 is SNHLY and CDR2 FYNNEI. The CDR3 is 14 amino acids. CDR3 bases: TGTGCCAGCAGTGAAGATTCGGGGAACTATGGCTACACCTTC. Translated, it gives CASSEDSGNYGYTF. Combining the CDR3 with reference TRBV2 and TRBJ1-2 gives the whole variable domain EPEVTQTPSHQVTQMGQEVILRCVPISNHLYFYWYRQILGQKVEFLVSFYNNEISEKSEIFDDQFSVERPDGSNFTLKIRSTKLEDSAMYFCASSEDSGNYGYTFGSGTRLTVV.

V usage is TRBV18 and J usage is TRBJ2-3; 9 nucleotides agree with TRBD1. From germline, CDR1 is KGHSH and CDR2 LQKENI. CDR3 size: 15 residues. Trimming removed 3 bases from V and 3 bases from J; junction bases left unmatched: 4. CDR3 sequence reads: CASSPWDRVTDTQYF. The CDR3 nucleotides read TGTGCCAGCTCACCCTGGGACAGGGTAACAGATACGCAGTATTTT.

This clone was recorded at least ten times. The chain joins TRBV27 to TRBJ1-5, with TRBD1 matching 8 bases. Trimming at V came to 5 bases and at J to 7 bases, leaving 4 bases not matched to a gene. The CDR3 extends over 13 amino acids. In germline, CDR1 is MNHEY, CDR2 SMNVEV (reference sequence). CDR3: CASSAQGAQPQHF. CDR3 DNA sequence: TGTGCCAGCAGTGCCCAGGGGGCCCAGCCCCAGCATTTT.